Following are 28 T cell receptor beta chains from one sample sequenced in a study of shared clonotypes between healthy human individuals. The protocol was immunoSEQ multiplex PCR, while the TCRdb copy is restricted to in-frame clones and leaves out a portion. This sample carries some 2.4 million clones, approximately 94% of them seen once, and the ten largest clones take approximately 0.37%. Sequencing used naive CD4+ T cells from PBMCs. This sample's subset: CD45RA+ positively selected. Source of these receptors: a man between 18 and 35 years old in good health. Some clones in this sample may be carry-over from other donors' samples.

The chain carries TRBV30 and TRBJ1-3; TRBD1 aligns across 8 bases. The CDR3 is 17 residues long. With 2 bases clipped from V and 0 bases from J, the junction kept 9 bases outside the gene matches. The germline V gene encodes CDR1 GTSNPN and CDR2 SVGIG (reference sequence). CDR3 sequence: CAWSPDRDFISGNTIYF. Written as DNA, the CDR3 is TGTGCCTGGAGTCCGGACAGGGACTTCATCTCTGGAAACACCATATATTTT.

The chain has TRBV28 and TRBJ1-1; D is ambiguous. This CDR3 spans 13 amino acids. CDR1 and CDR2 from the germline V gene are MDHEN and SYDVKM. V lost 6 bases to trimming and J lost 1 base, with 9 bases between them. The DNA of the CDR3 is TGTGCCAGCAGCCCCTTTTCGAACACTGAAGCTTTCTTT. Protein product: CASSPFSNTEAFF.

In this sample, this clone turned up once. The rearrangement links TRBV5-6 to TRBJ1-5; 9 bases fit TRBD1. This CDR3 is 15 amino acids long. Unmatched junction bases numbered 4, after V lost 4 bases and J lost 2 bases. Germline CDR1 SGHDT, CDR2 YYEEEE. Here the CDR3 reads CASSGRDRGNQPQHF. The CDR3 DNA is TGTGCCAGCAGCGGCCGGGACAGGGGCAATCAGCCCCAGCATTTT.

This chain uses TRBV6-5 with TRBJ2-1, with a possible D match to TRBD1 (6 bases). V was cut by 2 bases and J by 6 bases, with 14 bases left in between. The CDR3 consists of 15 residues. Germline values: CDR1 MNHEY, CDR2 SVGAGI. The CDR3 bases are TGTGCCAGCAGTTACAACGCCGGGACACTCAATGAGCAGTTCTTC. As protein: CASSYNAGTLNEQFF.

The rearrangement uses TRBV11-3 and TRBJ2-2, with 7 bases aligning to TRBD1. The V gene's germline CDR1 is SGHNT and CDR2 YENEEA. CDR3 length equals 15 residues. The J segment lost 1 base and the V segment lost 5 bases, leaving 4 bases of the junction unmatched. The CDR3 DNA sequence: TGTGCCAGCAGCGAGCGGACAGGGAACACCGGGGAGCTGTTTTTT. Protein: CASSERTGNTGELFF. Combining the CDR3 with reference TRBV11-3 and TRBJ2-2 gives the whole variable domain EAGVVQSPRYKIIEKKQPVAFWCNPISGHNTLYWYLQNLGQGPELLIRYENEEAVDDSQLPKDRFSAERLKGVDSTLKIQPAELGDSAVYLCASSERTGNTGELFFGEGSRLTVL.

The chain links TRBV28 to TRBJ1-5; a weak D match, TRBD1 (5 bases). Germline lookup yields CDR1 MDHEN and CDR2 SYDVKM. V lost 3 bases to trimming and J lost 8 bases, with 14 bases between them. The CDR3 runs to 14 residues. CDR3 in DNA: TGTGCCAGCAGTTTTGGGGGAACTAGGGAGCCCCAGCATTTT. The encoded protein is CASSFGGTREPQHF.

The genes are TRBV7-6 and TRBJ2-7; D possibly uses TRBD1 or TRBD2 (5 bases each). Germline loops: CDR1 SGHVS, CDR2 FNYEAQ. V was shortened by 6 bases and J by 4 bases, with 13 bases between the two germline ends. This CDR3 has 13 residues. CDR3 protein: CASSIGTGYEQYF. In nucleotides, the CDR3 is TGTGCCAGCAGTATAGGGACGGGGTACGAGCAGTACTTC.

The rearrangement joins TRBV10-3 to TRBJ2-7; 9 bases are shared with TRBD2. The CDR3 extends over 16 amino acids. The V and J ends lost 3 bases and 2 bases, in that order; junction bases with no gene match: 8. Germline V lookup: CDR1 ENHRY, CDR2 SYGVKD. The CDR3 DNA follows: TGTGCCATCAGTGACCCTGGACTAGCGATAGCCTACGAGCAGTACTTC. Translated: CAISDPGLAIAYEQYF.

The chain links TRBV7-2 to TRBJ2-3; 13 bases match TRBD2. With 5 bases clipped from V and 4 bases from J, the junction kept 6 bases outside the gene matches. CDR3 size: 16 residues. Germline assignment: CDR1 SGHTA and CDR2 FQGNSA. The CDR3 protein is CASSLGLAGVADTQYF. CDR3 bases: TGTGCCAGCAGCCTCGGACTAGCGGGAGTTGCAGATACGCAGTATTTT. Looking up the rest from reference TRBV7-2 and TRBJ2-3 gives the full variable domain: GAGVSQSPSNKVTEKGKDVELRCDPISGHTALYWYRQSLGQGLEFLIYFQGNSAPDKSGLPSDRFSAERTGGSVSTLTIQRTQQEDSAVYLCASSLGLAGVADTQYFGPGTRLTVL.

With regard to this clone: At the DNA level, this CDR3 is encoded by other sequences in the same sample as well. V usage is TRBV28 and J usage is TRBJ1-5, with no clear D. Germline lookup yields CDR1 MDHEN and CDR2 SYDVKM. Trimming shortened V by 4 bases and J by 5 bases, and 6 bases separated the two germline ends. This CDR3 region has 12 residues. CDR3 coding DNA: TGTGCCAGCAGTTACCGGGATCAGCCCCAGCATTTT. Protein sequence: CASSYRDQPQHF.

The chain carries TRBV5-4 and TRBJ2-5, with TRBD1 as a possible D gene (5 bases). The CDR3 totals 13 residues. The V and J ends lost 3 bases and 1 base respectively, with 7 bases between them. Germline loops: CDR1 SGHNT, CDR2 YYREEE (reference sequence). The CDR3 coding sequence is TGTGCCAGCAGCTCTACAGGCCAAGAGACCCAGTACTTC. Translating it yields CASSSTGQETQYF.

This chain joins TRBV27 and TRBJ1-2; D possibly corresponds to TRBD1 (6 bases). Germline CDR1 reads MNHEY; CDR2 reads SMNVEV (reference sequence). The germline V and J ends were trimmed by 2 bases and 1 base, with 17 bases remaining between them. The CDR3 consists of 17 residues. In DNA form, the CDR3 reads TGTGCCAGCAGTTTAATGCAGGGGTTGTCCAATAACTATGGCTACACCTTC. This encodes CASSLMQGLSNNYGYTF.

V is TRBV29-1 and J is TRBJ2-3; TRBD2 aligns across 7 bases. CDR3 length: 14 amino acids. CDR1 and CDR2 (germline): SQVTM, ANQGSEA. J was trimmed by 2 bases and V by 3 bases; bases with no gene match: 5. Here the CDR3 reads CSVEAGVFTDTQYF. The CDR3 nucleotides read TGCAGCGTTGAGGCGGGAGTATTCACAGATACGCAGTATTTT.

CDR3 sequence: CASSRLAASYNEQFF. DNA of the CDR3: TGTGCCAGCAGCCGACTAGCGGCCTCCTACAATGAGCAGTTCTTC. The chain is built from TRBV7-2 and TRBJ2-1; 9 bases map to TRBD2. Germline V gives CDR1 SGHTA, CDR2 FQGNSA. Germline trimming cut 5 bases from V and 0 bases from J; bases unmatched to any gene: 2. This CDR3 spans 15 amino acids.

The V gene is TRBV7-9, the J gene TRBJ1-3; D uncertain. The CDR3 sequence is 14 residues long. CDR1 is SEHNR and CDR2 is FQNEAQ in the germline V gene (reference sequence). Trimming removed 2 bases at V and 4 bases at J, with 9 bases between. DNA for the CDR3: TGTGCCAGCAGCTTATACTCACAGGGAAACACCATATATTTT. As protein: CASSLYSQGNTIYF.

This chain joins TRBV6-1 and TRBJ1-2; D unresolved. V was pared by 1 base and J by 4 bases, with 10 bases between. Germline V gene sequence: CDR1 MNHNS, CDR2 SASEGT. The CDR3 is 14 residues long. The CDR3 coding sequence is TGTGCCAGCAGTGAAGGATCCCCGTTCTATGGCTACACCTTC. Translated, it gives CASSEGSPFYGYTF.

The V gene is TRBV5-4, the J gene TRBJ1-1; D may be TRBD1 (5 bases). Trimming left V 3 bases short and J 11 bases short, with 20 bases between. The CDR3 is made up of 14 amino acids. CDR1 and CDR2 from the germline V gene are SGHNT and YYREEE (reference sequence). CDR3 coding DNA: TGTGCCAGCAGCTCGGGGGGTTCTCGCTTTGTGGCTTTCTTT. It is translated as CASSSGGSRFVAFF.

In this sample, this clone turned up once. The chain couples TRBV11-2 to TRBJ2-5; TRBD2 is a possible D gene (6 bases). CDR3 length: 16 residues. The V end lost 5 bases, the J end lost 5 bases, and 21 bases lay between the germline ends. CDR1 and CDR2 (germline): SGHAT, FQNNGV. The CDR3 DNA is TGTGCCAGCAGCCCCGCGGGACGGGCGGGAATGGAGACCCAGTACTTC. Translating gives CASSPAGRAGMETQYF.

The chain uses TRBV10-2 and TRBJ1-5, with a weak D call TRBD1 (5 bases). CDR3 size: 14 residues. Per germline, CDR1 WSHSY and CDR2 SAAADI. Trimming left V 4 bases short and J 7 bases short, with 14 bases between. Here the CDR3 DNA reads TGCGCCAGCAGTGTTGGTAGGGGCTGGCAGCCCCAGCATTTT. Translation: CASSVGRGWQPQHF.

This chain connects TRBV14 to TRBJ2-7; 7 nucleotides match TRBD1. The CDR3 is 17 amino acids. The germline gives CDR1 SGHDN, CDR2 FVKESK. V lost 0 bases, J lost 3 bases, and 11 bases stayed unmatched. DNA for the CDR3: TGTGCCAGCAGCCAAGAAATTTCTCGCGGACAGGACTACGAGCAGTACTTC. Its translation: CASSQEISRGQDYEQYF.

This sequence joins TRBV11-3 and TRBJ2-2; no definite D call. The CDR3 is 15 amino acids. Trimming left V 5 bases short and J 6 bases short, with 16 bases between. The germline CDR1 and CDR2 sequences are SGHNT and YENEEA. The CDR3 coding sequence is TGTGCCAGCAGCCCTAGTGCCTTTGCGCCCGGGGAGCTGTTTTTT. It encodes CASSPSAFAPGELFF.

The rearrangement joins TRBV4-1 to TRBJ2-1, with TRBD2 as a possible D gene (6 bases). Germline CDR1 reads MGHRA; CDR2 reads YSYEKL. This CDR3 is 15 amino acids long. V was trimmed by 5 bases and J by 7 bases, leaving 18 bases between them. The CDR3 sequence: CASSTRTTLGNEQFF. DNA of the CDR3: TGCGCCAGCAGCACCCGGACTACGCTTGGGAATGAGCAGTTCTTC.

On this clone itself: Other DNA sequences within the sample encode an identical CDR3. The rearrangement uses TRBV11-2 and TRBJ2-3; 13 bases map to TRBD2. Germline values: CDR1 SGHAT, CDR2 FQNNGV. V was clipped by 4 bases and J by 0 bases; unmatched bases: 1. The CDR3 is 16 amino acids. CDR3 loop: CASSSGLAGSTDTQYF. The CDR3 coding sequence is TGTGCCAGCAGCTCGGGACTAGCGGGGAGCACAGATACGCAGTATTTT.

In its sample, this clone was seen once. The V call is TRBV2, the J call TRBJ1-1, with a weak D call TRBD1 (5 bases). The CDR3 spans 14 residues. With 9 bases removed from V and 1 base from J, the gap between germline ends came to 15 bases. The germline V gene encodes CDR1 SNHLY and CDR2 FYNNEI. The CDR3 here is CASSAGGRNTEAFF. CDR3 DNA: TGTGCCAGTTCAGCGGGGGGTCGGAACACTGAAGCTTTCTTT.

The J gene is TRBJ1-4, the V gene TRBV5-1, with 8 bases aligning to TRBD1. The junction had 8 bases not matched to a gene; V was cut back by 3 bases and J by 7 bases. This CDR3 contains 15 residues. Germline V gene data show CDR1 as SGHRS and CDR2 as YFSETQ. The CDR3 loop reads CASSWLTGGSEKLFF. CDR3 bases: TGCGCCAGCAGCTGGCTAACAGGGGGGTCTGAAAAACTGTTTTTT.

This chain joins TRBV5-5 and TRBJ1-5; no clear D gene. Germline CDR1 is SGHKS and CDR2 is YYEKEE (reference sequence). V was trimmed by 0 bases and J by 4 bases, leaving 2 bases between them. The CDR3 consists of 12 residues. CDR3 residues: CASSLENQPQHF. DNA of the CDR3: TGTGCCAGCAGCTTGGAAAATCAGCCCCAGCATTTT.

The CDR3 nucleotides read TGTGCCAGCAGCTTAGTTAGCGGGAGGGCCGGGTACGAGCAGTACTTC. Residues: CASSLVSGRAGYEQYF. J is TRBJ2-7 and V is TRBV7-2; TRBD2 matches 11 bases. This CDR3 spans 16 amino acids. Germline V gene lookup returns CDR1 SGHTA and CDR2 FQGNSA. With 1 base clipped from V and 4 bases from J, the junction kept 6 bases outside the gene matches.

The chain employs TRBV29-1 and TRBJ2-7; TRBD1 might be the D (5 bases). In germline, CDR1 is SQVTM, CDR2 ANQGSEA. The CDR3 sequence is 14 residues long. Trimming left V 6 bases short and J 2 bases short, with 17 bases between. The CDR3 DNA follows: TGCAGCGTAAGCGCTCTAGGGGCTCCCTACGAGCAGTACTTC. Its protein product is CSVSALGAPYEQYF.